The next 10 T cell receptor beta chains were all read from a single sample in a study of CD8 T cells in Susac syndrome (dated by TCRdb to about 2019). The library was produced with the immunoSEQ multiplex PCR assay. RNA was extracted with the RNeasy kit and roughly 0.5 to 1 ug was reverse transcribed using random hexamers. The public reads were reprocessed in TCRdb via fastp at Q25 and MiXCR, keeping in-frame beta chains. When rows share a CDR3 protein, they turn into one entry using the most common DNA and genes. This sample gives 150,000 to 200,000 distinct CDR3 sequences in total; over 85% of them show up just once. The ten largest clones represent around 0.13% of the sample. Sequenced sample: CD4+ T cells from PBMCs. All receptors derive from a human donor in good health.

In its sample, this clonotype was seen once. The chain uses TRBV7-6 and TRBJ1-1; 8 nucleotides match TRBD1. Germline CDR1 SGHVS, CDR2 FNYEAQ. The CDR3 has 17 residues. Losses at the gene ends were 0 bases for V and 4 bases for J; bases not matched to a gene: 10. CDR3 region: CASSLAVPTGASTEAFF. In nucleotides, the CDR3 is TGTGCCAGCAGCTTAGCAGTACCGACAGGGGCGAGCACTGAAGCTTTCTTT.

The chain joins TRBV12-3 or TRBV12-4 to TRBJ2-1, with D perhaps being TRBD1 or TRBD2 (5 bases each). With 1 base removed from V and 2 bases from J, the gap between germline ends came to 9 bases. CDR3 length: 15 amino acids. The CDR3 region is CASSLGGNPYNEQFF. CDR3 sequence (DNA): TGTGCCAGCAGTTTAGGGGGGAATCCCTACAATGAGCAGTTCTTC.

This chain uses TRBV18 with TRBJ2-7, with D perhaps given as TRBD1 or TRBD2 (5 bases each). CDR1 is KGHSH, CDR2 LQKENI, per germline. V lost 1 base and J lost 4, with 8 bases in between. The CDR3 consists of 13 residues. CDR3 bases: TGTGCCAGCTCACCACAGGGGAGATACGAGCAGTACTTC. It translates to CASSPQGRYEQYF.

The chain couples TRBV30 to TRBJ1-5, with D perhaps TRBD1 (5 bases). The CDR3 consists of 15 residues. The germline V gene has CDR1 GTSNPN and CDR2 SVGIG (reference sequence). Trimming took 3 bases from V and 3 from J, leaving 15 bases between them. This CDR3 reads CAWRSGGGFNQPQHF. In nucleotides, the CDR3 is TGTGCCTGGAGAAGCGGGGGTGGATTCAATCAGCCCCAGCATTTT.

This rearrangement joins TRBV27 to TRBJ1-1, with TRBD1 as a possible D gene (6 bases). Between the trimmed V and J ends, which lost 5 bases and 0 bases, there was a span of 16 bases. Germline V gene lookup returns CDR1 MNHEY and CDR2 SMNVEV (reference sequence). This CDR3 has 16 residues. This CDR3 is CASSPRLTGVNTEAFF. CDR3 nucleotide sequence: TGTGCCAGCAGTCCACGTCTGACAGGAGTGAACACTGAAGCTTTCTTT.

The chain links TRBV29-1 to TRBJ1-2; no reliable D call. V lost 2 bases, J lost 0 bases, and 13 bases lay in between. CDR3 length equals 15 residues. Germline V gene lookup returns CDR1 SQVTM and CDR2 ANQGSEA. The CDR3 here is CSVEMSSGTNYGYTF. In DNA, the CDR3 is TGCAGCGTTGAAATGTCGAGCGGAACTAACTATGGCTACACCTTC.

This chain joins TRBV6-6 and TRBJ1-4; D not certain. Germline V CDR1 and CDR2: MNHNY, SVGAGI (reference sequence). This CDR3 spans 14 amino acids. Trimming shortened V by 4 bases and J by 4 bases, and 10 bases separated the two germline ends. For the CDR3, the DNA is TGTGCCAGCAGTTCGGTCCTAAATAATGAAAAACTGTTTTTT. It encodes CASSSVLNNEKLFF.

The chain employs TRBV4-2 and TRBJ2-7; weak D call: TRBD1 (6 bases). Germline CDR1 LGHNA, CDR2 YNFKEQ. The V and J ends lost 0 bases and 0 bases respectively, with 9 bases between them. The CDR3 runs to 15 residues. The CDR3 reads CASSQEGHSSYEQYF. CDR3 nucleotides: TGTGCCAGCAGCCAAGAGGGACATAGCTCCTACGAGCAGTACTTC.

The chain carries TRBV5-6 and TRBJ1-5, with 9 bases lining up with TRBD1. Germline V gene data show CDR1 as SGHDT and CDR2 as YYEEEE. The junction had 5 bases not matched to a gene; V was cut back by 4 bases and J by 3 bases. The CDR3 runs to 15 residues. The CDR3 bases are TGTGCCAGCAGCGCGGACAGGGGCATCAATCAGCCCCAGCATTTT. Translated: CASSADRGINQPQHF.

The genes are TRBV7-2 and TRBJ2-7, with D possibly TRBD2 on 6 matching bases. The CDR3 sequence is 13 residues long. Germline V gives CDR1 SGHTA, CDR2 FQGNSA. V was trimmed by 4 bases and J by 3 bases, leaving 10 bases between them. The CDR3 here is CASSSRRGYEQYF. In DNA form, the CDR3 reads TGTGCCAGCAGCTCCCGGAGGGGCTACGAGCAGTACTTC.